This note documents a single T cell receptor beta chain sequence. A TCRbeta library incorporating unique molecular identifiers was prepared. TCRdb re-called the PCR reads with MiXCR, one entry per CDR3 protein. The sample holds about 980,000 distinct CDR3 sequences, less than 30% seen once. The entry originates in a study of T-cell reconstitution after alpha-beta-depleted transplantation in children. The source material was PBMCs, mostly from graft donor cells, sampled 360 days after TCRalphabeta/CD19-depleted stem cell transplant. The TCR comes from a boy in the first two years of life who had a stem cell transplant for SCID, so the T cells may come from the graft donor.

CDR3 sequence (DNA): TGTGCCAGCAGCTGGGGGGCCGGGACTAGGTACAATGAGCAGTTCTTC. Protein sequence: CASSWGAGTRYNEQFF. This chain connects TRBV11-3 to TRBJ2-1; 8 nucleotides line up with TRBD2. The CDR3 has 16 amino acids. The V gene's germline CDR1 is SGHNT and CDR2 YENEEA. The V and J ends lost 4 bases and 4 bases, in that order; junction bases with no gene match: 9.